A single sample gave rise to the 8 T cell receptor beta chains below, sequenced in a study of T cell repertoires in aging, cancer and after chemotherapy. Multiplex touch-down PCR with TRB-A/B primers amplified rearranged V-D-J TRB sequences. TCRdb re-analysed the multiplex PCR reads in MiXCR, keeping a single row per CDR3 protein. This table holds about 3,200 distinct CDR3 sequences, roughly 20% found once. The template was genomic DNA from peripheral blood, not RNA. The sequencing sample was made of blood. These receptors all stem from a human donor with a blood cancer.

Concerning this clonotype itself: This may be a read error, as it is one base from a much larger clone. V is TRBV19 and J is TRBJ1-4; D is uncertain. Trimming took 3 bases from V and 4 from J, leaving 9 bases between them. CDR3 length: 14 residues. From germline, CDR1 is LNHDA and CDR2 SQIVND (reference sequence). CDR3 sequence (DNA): TGTGCCAGTAGTATTCACAGTGGTAATGAAAAACTGTTTTTT. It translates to CASSIHSGNEKLFF. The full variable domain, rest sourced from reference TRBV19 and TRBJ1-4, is DGGITQSPKYLFRKEGQNVTLSCEQNLNHDAMYWYRQDPGQGLRLIYYSQIVNDFQKGDIAEGYSVSREKKESFPLTVTSAQKNPTAFYLCASSIHSGNEKLFFGSGTQLSVL.

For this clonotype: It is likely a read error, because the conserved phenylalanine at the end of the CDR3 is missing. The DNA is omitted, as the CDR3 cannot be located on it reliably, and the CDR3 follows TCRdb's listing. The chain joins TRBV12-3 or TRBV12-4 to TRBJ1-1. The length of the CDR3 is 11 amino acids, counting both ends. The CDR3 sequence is CASSLSASHNL.

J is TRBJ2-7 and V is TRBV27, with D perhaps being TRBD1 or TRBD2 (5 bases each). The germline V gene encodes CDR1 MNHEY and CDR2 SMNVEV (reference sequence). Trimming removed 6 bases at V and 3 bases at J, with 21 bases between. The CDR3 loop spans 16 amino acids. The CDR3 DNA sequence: TGTGCCAGCAGACCAGGGCCGGGACGGATGATCTACGAGCAGTACTTC. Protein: CASRPGPGRMIYEQYF.

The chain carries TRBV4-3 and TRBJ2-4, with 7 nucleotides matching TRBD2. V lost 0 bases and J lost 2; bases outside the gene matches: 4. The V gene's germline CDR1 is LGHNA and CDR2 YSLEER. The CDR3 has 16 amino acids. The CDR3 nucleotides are TGCGCCAGCAGCCAAGAGGGGGAGGGTCCCAAAAACATTCAGTACTTC. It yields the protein CASSQEGEGPKNIQYF.

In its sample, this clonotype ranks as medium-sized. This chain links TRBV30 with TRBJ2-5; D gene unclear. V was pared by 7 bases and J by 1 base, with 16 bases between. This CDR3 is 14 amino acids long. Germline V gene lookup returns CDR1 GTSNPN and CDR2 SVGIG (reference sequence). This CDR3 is CAYGPLGFQETQYF. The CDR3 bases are TGTGCCTACGGGCCACTCGGCTTCCAAGAGACCCAGTACTTC.

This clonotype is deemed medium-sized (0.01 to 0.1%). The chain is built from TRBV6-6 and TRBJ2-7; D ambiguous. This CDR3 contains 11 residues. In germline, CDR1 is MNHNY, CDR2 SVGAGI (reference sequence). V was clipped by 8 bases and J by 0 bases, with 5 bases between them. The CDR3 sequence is CASAYSYEQYF. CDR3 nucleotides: TGTGCCAGCGCTTACTCCTACGAGCAGTACTTC.

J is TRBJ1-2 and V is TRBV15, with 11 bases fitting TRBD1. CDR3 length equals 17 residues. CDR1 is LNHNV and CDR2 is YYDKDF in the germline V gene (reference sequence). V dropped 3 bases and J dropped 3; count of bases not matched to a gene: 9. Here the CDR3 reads CATSRKGQGDIHYGYTF. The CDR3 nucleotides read TGTGCCACCAGCAGGAAGGGACAGGGGGATATTCACTATGGCTACACCTTC.

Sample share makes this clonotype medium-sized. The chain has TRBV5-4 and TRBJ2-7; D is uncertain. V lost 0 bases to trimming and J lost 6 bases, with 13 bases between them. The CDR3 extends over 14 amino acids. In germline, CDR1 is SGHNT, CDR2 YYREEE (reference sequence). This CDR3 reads CASSLGVSAGEQYF. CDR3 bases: TGTGCCAGCAGCTTGGGCGTCAGCGCAGGCGAGCAGTACTTC.